The 32 T cell receptor beta chains below were found in one sample sequenced in a study of blood T cell repertoires in COVID-19. The table came from immunoSEQ multiplex PCR; TCRdb's copy has only in-frame clones and leaves some out. The sample holds roughly 150,000 clones, roughly nine tenths seen once. The sequenced material came from peripheral blood. Receptor source: a woman aged 40 to 50 with acute or convalescent COVID-19.

The V and J genes are TRBV5-4 and TRBJ2-1; possibly TRBD2 for D (6 bases). Germline V gene data show CDR1 as SGHNT and CDR2 as YYREEE (reference sequence). Trimming pared 4 bases from V and 0 bases from J, leaving 11 bases between. The CDR3 spans 15 residues. DNA for the CDR3: TGTGCCAGCAGCAAGGGACTTATCTCCTACAATGAGCAGTTCTTC. Residues: CASSKGLISYNEQFF.

CDR3 coding DNA: TGCGCCAGCAGCCCCCTAGCAGTCGAAGAGACCCAGTACTTC. Translating gives CASSPLAVEETQYF. The rearrangement uses TRBV5-1 and TRBJ2-5, with D possibly matching TRBD2 (5 bases). Trimming removed 4 bases from V and 3 bases from J, with 13 bases in between. The CDR3 length is 14 residues. CDR1 is SGHRS and CDR2 is YFSETQ in the germline V gene. Variable domain in full (rest from reference TRBV5-1 and TRBJ2-5): KAGVTQTPRYLIKTRGQQVTLSCSPISGHRSVSWYQQTPGQGLQFLFEYFSETQRNKGNFPGRFSGRQFSNSRSEMNVSTLELGDSALYLCASSPLAVEETQYFGPGTRLLVL.

The chain recombines TRBV25-1 with TRBJ2-1; D gene ambiguous. The CDR3 sequence is 10 residues long. The germline CDR1 and CDR2 sequences are MGHDK and SYGVNS. V lost 5 bases, J lost 10 bases, and 6 bases lay in between. The CDR3 DNA follows: TGTGCCAGCAGTAGCGTCGAGCAGTTCTTC. It translates to CASSSVEQFF.

The chain couples TRBV30 to TRBJ1-6, with 8 bases fitting TRBD1. In germline, CDR1 is GTSNPN, CDR2 SVGIG (reference sequence). The CDR3 is made up of 14 amino acids. V lost 7 bases, J lost 3 bases, and 5 bases stayed unmatched. The CDR3 loop is CASKQGDYNSPLHF. The CDR3 DNA reads TGTGCCTCCAAACAGGGGGACTATAATTCACCCCTCCACTTT. Supplemented by reference TRBV30 and TRBJ1-6, the full variable domain reads SQTIHQWPATLVQPVGSPLSLECTVEGTSNPNLYWYRQAAGRGLQLLFYSVGIGQISSEVPQNLSASRPQDRQFILSSKKLLLSDSGFYLCASKQGDYNSPLHFGNGTRLTVT.

The rearrangement uses TRBV4-1 and TRBJ2-3; TRBD2 is a possible D gene (5 bases). This CDR3 spans 15 amino acids. CDR1 and CDR2 (germline): MGHRA, YSYEKL. V lost 5 bases and J 6 bases, leaving 18 bases between the germline ends. CDR3 coding DNA: TGCGCCAGCAGCGTAAGGGCGGGCCTGCCCGATACGCAGTATTTT. Protein: CASSVRAGLPDTQYF.

The chain carries TRBV5-1 and TRBJ1-1, with D possibly being TRBD1 (6 bases). V lost 1 base and J 0 bases, leaving 10 bases between the germline ends. CDR3 length: 15 amino acids. The germline gives CDR1 SGHRS, CDR2 YFSETQ. For the CDR3, the DNA is TGCGCCAGCAGCTTGTATGGGGGCATGAACACTGAAGCTTTCTTT. Translated: CASSLYGGMNTEAFF. The whole variable domain, filled in from reference TRBV5-1 and TRBJ1-1, reads KAGVTQTPRYLIKTRGQQVTLSCSPISGHRSVSWYQQTPGQGLQFLFEYFSETQRNKGNFPGRFSGRQFSNSRSEMNVSTLELGDSALYLCASSLYGGMNTEAFFGQGTRLTVV.

The chain couples TRBV21-1 to TRBJ1-4; TRBD1, the D gene given by the table, was not confirmed from the DNA. TRBV21-1 is a known pseudogene. The CDR3 is made up of 17 amino acids. The CDR3 DNA reads as TGTGCCAGCAGCCAAAGGTTTCTACAGGGAACTAATGAAAAACTGTTTTTT. The encoded protein is CASSQRFLQGTNEKLFF.

This clone was detected only a few times. The chain uses TRBV29-1 and TRBJ2-3; TRBD2 matches at 12 bases. Germline CDR1 reads SQVTM; CDR2 reads ANQGSEA. The CDR3 sequence is 14 residues long. V trimming: 7 bases; J trimming: 1 base; junction bases outside the gene matches: 3. The CDR3 DNA follows: TGCAGCGCCGCTAGCGGGGGGGGCACAGATACGCAGTATTTT. Residues: CSAASGGGTDTQYF.

The chain has TRBV2 and TRBJ2-3, with D uncertain. Germline values: CDR1 SNHLY, CDR2 FYNNEI. The V gene lost 6 bases and the J gene lost 2 bases, with 3 bases spanning the gap. This CDR3 has 11 residues. The CDR3 coding sequence is TGTGCCAGCAGGTACACAGATACGCAGTATTTT. Its translation is CASRYTDTQYF.

This clone was found a few times. The CDR3 loop reads CASSLRTSGVEQYF. The CDR3 bases are TGTGCCAGCAGTCTACGGACTAGCGGGGTCGAGCAGTACTTC. The rearrangement links TRBV28 to TRBJ2-7; 12 nucleotides align to TRBD2. The CDR3 length is 14 residues. J gave up 6 bases and V 5 bases, and 5 bases lay outside the gene matches. Germline assignment: CDR1 MDHEN and CDR2 SYDVKM. The complete variable domain, with remaining parts taken from reference TRBV28 and TRBJ2-7, reads DVKVTQSSRYLVKRTGEKVFLECVQDMDHENMFWYRQDPGLGLRLIYFSYDVKMKEKGDIPEGYSVSREKKERFSLILESASTNQTSMYLCASSLRTSGVEQYFGPGTRLTVT.

The chain combines TRBV2 with TRBJ1-1, with D possibly matching TRBD1 (6 bases). The CDR3 totals 13 residues. The V gene's germline CDR1 is SNHLY and CDR2 FYNNEI. The V gene lost 6 bases and the J gene lost 2 bases, with 10 bases spanning the gap. The CDR3 sequence: CASRSRGNTEAFF. The CDR3 coding sequence is TGTGCCAGCAGGTCCAGGGGAAACACTGAAGCTTTCTTT.

This clone was seen just once. The chain uses TRBV7-3 and TRBJ2-3; D may be TRBD1 (6 bases). CDR1 and CDR2 from the germline V gene are SGHTA and FQGTGA. Trimming took 5 bases from V and 0 from J, leaving 15 bases between them. The CDR3 totals 16 residues. The CDR3 region is CASSVDRYSSTDTQYF. The CDR3, as DNA: TGTGCCAGCAGCGTCGACAGGTATTCTAGCACAGATACGCAGTATTTT.

CDR3 region: CAWSNRHRGGITDTQYF. The CDR3 DNA reads TGTGCCTGGAGCAACCGCCATAGGGGGGGGATCACAGATACGCAGTATTTT. V gene TRBV30 combines with J gene TRBJ2-3; a possible D gene is TRBD2 (7 bases). This CDR3 is 17 amino acids long. Germline assignment: CDR1 GTSNPN and CDR2 SVGIG (reference sequence). V lost 3 bases to trimming and J lost 2 bases, with 21 bases between them.

The V gene is TRBV7-8, the J gene TRBJ1-4, with D unclear. Trimming removed 5 bases at V and 4 bases at J, with 8 bases between. The CDR3 runs to 13 residues. Germline CDR1 is SGHVS and CDR2 is FQNEAQ. Here the CDR3 DNA reads TGTGCCAGCAGCAGCCGGGATAATGAAAAACTGTTTTTT. Residues: CASSSRDNEKLFF.

The rearrangement uses TRBV27 and TRBJ1-1, with a possible D match to TRBD1 (6 bases). CDR3 length: 12 residues. The V end was cut by 5 bases, the J end by 6 bases, with 10 bases between. CDR1 MNHEY and CDR2 SMNVEV come from the germline V gene (reference sequence). In nucleotides, the CDR3 is TGTGCCAGCAGTGGGGAGGGGGCTGAAGCTTTCTTT. Its protein product is CASSGEGAEAFF.

This clone showed up just once. The rearrangement joins TRBV6-2 or TRBV6-3 to TRBJ2-7, with a tentative D call TRBD1 (6 bases). Deletions cut 0 bases from V and 3 bases from J, with 12 bases between. The CDR3 length is 15 residues. Germline values: CDR1 MNHEY, CDR2 SVGEGT. The CDR3 region is CASSYSTGTIYEQYF. CDR3 nucleotide sequence: TGTGCCAGCAGTTACTCCACCGGGACAATCTACGAGCAGTACTTC.

The rearrangement links TRBV24-1 to TRBJ2-6, with TRBD1 identical over 7 bases. The V gene's germline CDR1 is KGHDR and CDR2 SFDVKD. V shed 4 bases, J shed 4 bases, and the junction held 6 bases outside the gene matches. The CDR3 loop spans 16 amino acids. The CDR3 is CATSDPTGAGANVLTF. The CDR3 region has the DNA TGTGCCACCAGTGACCCTACAGGGGCCGGGGCCAACGTCCTGACTTTC.

Only a few counts were recorded for this clone. V and J are TRBV6-5 and TRBJ2-7; a possible D gene is TRBD1 (6 bases). CDR1 is MNHEY, CDR2 SVGAGI, per germline. V was pared by 0 bases and J by 2 bases, with 14 bases between. CDR3 length equals 16 residues. The CDR3 here is CASSYSIQGFTYEQYF. Written as DNA, the CDR3 is TGTGCCAGCAGTTACTCTATCCAGGGGTTTACCTACGAGCAGTACTTC.

The chain has TRBV10-3 and TRBJ1-6, with D unclear. V was clipped by 2 bases and J by 5 bases, with 7 bases between them. The CDR3 is 14 residues long. CDR1 is ENHRY, CDR2 SYGVKD, per germline. In DNA form, the CDR3 reads TGTGCCATCAGTGAGGTGGCAGATAATTCACCCCTCCACTTT. As protein: CAISEVADNSPLHF.

The chain couples TRBV30 to TRBJ2-7; D remains ambiguous. The CDR3 runs to 11 residues. V gave up 3 bases and J gave up 0 bases, with 3 bases separating them. CDR1 and CDR2 from the germline V gene are GTSNPN and SVGIG (reference sequence). CDR3 bases: TGTGCCTGGAGCAGCTCCTACGAGCAGTACTTC. This sequence encodes CAWSSSYEQYF.

This clone was detected only once. The CDR3 sequence is CASSYGNTIYF. CDR3 nucleotides: TGTGCCAGCAGCTATGGAAACACCATATATTTT. J is TRBJ1-3 and V is TRBV6-6; D unresolved. With 6 bases removed from V and 3 bases from J, the gap between germline ends came to 3 bases. Germline CDR1 MNHNY, CDR2 SVGAGI (reference sequence). CDR3 size: 11 residues.

V gene TRBV14 combines with J gene TRBJ1-5, with 10 bases lining up with TRBD1. After removal of 6 bases from V and 4 bases from J, the junction contained 6 bases not matched to a gene. This CDR3 has 15 residues. CDR1 SGHDN and CDR2 FVKESK come from the germline V gene. CDR3 DNA sequence: TGTGCCAGCAGTCGGGACAGGGGACGAAATCAGCCCCAGCATTTT. As protein: CASSRDRGRNQPQHF.

The CDR3 DNA is TGTGCCAGCAGCGTGGGGCTCGTCAGCCAAGAGACCCAGTACTTC. It yields the protein CASSVGLVSQETQYF. The rearrangement uses TRBV9 and TRBJ2-5; D might be TRBD1 (5 bases). Germline CDR1 is SGDLS and CDR2 is YYNGEE. The V and J ends lost 2 bases and 1 base respectively, with 12 bases between them. CDR3 length equals 15 residues.

The chain has TRBV16 and TRBJ1-1; 8 positions agree with TRBD1. With V trimmed by 6 bases and J by 1 base, 10 bases remained unmatched. In germline, CDR1 is KGHSY, CDR2 FQNENV. CDR3 size: 16 residues. CDR3 coding DNA: TGTGCCAGCAGTTTGACGTTGGACAGGGCGAACACTGAAGCTTTCTTT. Residues: CASSLTLDRANTEAFF.

The V and J genes are TRBV15 and TRBJ2-1, with 9 bases aligning to TRBD1. From germline, CDR1 is LNHNV and CDR2 YYDKDF (reference sequence). V was pared by 1 base and J by 8 bases, with 12 bases of the junction left unmatched. This CDR3 has 17 amino acids. CDR3: CATSRGGGTGFGDEQFF. In DNA form, the CDR3 reads TGTGCCACCAGCAGAGGAGGAGGGACAGGGTTCGGCGATGAGCAGTTCTTC.

V usage is TRBV2 and J usage is TRBJ2-2; D gene ambiguous. The CDR3 is 14 amino acids. Germline assignment: CDR1 SNHLY and CDR2 FYNNEI. Trimming stripped 7 bases from V and 1 base from J, with 10 bases between. In DNA form, the CDR3 reads TGTGCCAGCACGTACAGCAGGAACACCGGGGAGCTGTTTTTT. It encodes CASTYSRNTGELFF.

This clone has a single count. The V call is TRBV7-9, the J call TRBJ2-1; tentatively, D is TRBD1 (5 bases). Trimming cost V 5 bases and J 0 bases, with 11 bases left between them. The germline CDR1 and CDR2 sequences are SEHNR and FQNEAQ (reference sequence). This CDR3 contains 15 residues. The CDR3 loop reads CASSKDSRSYNEQFF. In DNA form, the CDR3 reads TGTGCCAGCAGCAAAGACAGTCGCTCCTACAATGAGCAGTTCTTC.

The V gene is TRBV19, the J gene TRBJ2-3; TRBD2 matches 14 bases. The CDR3 is made up of 14 amino acids. CDR1 is LNHDA and CDR2 is SQIVND in the germline V gene (reference sequence). After removal of 6 bases from V and 4 bases from J, the junction contained 0 bases not matched to a gene. CDR3 nucleotide sequence: TGTGCCAGTAGGACTAGCGGGAGGGCAGATACGCAGTATTTT. Translated: CASRTSGRADTQYF.

The rearrangement uses TRBV19 and TRBJ2-3; the D gene is possibly TRBD2 (6 bases). The CDR3 has 15 amino acids. Trimming removed 1 base from V and 1 base from J, with 9 bases in between. From germline, CDR1 is LNHDA and CDR2 SQIVND (reference sequence). CDR3 protein: CASSIGREGTDTQYF. In DNA form, the CDR3 reads TGTGCCAGTAGTATAGGGAGGGAGGGCACAGATACGCAGTATTTT.

The rearrangement links TRBV5-1 to TRBJ2-1; 9 bases agree with TRBD2. This CDR3 is 16 amino acids long. Germline loops: CDR1 SGHRS, CDR2 YFSETQ. V lost 3 bases to trimming and J lost 4 bases; unmatched junction nucleotides: 8. The CDR3 region is CASSWGVTSGYNEQFF. The CDR3 DNA is TGCGCCAGCAGCTGGGGGGTGACTAGCGGATACAATGAGCAGTTCTTC.

The chain has TRBV6-1 and TRBJ1-5, with TRBD1 matching 8 bases. V lost 2 bases, J lost 6 bases, and 6 bases stayed unmatched. There are 15 residues in the CDR3. Germline V gives CDR1 MNHNS, CDR2 SASEGT. As DNA, the CDR3 is TGTGCCAGCAGTGAAAATTACGGGACAGGTCAGCCCCAGCATTTT. Its protein product is CASSENYGTGQPQHF.

Turning to this clone: A read error may produce the germline difference seen at one junction end. The gene calls are TRBV6-5 and TRBJ1-1; TRBD1 agrees at 9 bases. Germline values: CDR1 MNHEY, CDR2 SVGAGI. The CDR3 runs to 11 residues. In DNA form, the CDR3 reads TGTGCCAGCAGCCAACAGGGGGCGTCGTATTTT. Translating gives CASSQQGASYF.